Shown below are 30 T cell receptor beta chains from a single sample sequenced in a study of cytomegalovirus exposure and HLA in healthy donors (dated by TCRdb to between 2016 and 2019). The method was the immunoSEQ multiplex PCR assay. For the multiplex PCR, a mixture combining 60 forward primers for TCR Vbeta segments and 13 reverse primers for TCR Jbeta segments was used. TCRdb retrieved this table from immuneACCESS and kept in-frame rearrangements only. Not all clones are present; in checked studies, unresolved V genes account for under half, and no reason is known for the remainder. The sample table lists about 180,000 clones, just over 75% of them with a count of one. Clones ranked in the top ten supply about 3.8% of the sample. The sample taken for sequencing was PBMCs. The receptor set was obtained from a woman aged 55-75 years in good health and CMV-seropositive.

The CDR3 spells CASSEYSGSYGYTF. CDR3 in DNA: TGTGCCAGCAGTGAATATTCAGGGTCATATGGCTACACCTTC. This chain connects TRBV2 to TRBJ1-2; TRBD1 is a possible D gene (5 bases). Germline CDR1 and CDR2: SNHLY and FYNNEI. The CDR3 is made up of 14 amino acids. V dropped 2 bases and J dropped 5 bases, with 12 bases sitting between them. The variable domain in full, completed from reference TRBV2 and TRBJ1-2, reads EPEVTQTPSHQVTQMGQEVILRCVPISNHLYFYWYRQILGQKVEFLVSFYNNEISEKSEIFDDQFSVERPDGSNFTLKIRSTKLEDSAMYFCASSEYSGSYGYTFGSGTRLTVV.

This chain connects TRBV30 to TRBJ2-7; D possibly corresponds to TRBD2 (6 bases). Deletions cut 2 bases from V and 7 bases from J, with 15 bases between. Germline V gives CDR1 GTSNPN, CDR2 SVGIG (reference sequence). The CDR3 has 13 residues. CDR3 sequence (DNA): TGTGCCTGGAGTTGGGAAAGGAGGGGAGAGCAGTACTTC. This translates into CAWSWERRGEQYF.

This chain connects TRBV5-4 to TRBJ2-7; TRBD1 aligns across 10 bases. Germline CDR1 SGHNT, CDR2 YYREEE (reference sequence). With V trimmed by 5 bases and J by 5 bases, 4 bases remained unmatched. This CDR3 region has 13 residues. CDR3 protein: CASRDRGGHEQYF. The CDR3 bases are TGTGCCAGCAGGGACAGGGGGGGACACGAGCAGTACTTC.

The chain is built from TRBV5-1 and TRBJ2-2; 7 bases are shared with TRBD1. V shed 4 bases and J 7 bases; nucleotides not matched to a gene: 13. Germline V lookup: CDR1 SGHRS, CDR2 YFSETQ. The CDR3 sequence is 16 residues long. CDR3 region: CASSRYRQGKSGELFF. CDR3 coding DNA: TGCGCCAGCAGCCGCTATAGACAGGGCAAGAGCGGGGAGCTGTTTTTT.

V usage is TRBV11-1 and J usage is TRBJ2-1; 10 bases align to TRBD1. Germline CDR1 is SGHAT and CDR2 is FQDESV (reference sequence). With V trimmed by 5 bases and J by 0 bases, 7 bases remained unmatched. The CDR3 runs 17 residues. CDR3 bases: TGTGCCAGCAGCCCGGACAGGGGGTTAAGCTCCTACAATGAGCAGTTCTTC. As protein: CASSPDRGLSSYNEQFF.

The CDR3 loop is CASSLEIGGTSTDTQYF. For the CDR3, the DNA is TGTGCCAGCAGCTTAGAGATTGGCGGAACTAGCACAGATACGCAGTATTTT. This sequence joins TRBV7-2 and TRBJ2-3; no clear D gene. CDR3 length equals 17 residues. Trimming shortened V by 1 base and J by 0 bases, and 14 bases separated the two germline ends. Germline V gene lookup returns CDR1 SGHTA and CDR2 FQGNSA.

The chain combines TRBV28 with TRBJ2-5, with 12 bases aligning to TRBD2. The germline V gene has CDR1 MDHEN and CDR2 SYDVKM. The CDR3 contains 14 residues. The V and J ends lost 11 bases and 2 bases, in that order; junction bases with no gene match: 6. The CDR3 region is CAATSGGNQETQYF. CDR3 bases: TGTGCCGCCACTAGCGGGGGGAATCAAGAGACCCAGTACTTC.

The chain has TRBV4-1 and TRBJ2-5; 9 positions agree with TRBD2. CDR1 is MGHRA and CDR2 is YSYEKL in the germline V gene. The length of the CDR3 is 17 residues. J was trimmed by 4 bases and V by 0 bases; bases with no gene match: 9. The CDR3 DNA reads TGCGCCAGCAGCCAAGATCAAGCGGGAGGTTTAAGAGAGACCCAGTACTTC. It yields the protein CASSQDQAGGLRETQYF.

The V and J genes are TRBV29-1 and TRBJ2-5, with D possibly being TRBD2 (6 bases). V was trimmed by 6 bases and J by 1 base, leaving 15 bases between them. CDR1 and CDR2 (germline): SQVTM, ANQGSEA. The CDR3 has 14 amino acids. The CDR3 is CSVAPRAGQETQYF. In nucleotides, the CDR3 is TGCAGCGTAGCCCCCAGAGCGGGCCAAGAGACCCAGTACTTC.

The chain is built from TRBV19 and TRBJ2-3, with a weak D call TRBD2 (6 bases). CDR1 is LNHDA, CDR2 SQIVND, per germline (reference sequence). V was pared by 1 base and J by 3 bases, with 8 bases between. The CDR3 is 14 amino acids. The CDR3 DNA sequence: TGTGCCAGTAGTATAGTGCGGGAAACAGATACGCAGTATTTT. Its translation is CASSIVRETDTQYF.

This chain joins TRBV28 and TRBJ2-5; the D gene is possibly TRBD2 (6 bases). The J call could be wrong; TRBJ2-7 is a better fit for the DNA end. The germline V gene has CDR1 MDHEN and CDR2 SYDVKM. The length of the CDR3 is 14 residues. Here the CDR3 reads CASSLGTLSYEQYF. The CDR3 bases are TGTGCCAGCTCCCTGGGGACTCTGTCCTACGAGCAGTACTTC.

The rearrangement uses TRBV28 and TRBJ1-3, with 7 bases identical to TRBD1. J gave up 0 bases and V 5 bases, and 7 bases lay outside the gene matches. The germline CDR1 and CDR2 sequences are MDHEN and SYDVKM. The CDR3 consists of 16 residues. The CDR3 DNA reads as TGTGCCAGCAGTCGCAGACAGGGAATCTCTGGAAACACCATATATTTT. It specifies CASSRRQGISGNTIYF.

This chain links TRBV2 with TRBJ2-3, with 7 bases identical to TRBD1. CDR1 and CDR2 from the germline V gene are SNHLY and FYNNEI. V was clipped by 8 bases and J by 1 base; unmatched bases: 15. There are 17 residues in the CDR3. This CDR3 reads CASAVTIQGRGTDTQYF. The DNA of the CDR3 is TGTGCCAGCGCAGTGACCATACAGGGGCGGGGCACAGATACGCAGTATTTT.

The chain links TRBV18 to TRBJ2-7, with 10 bases fitting TRBD2. Unmatched junction bases numbered 15, after V lost 4 bases and J lost 3 bases. The germline gives CDR1 KGHSH, CDR2 LQKENI. The CDR3 sequence is 18 residues long. The CDR3: CASSLASSGSRDYYEQYF. CDR3 DNA: TGTGCCAGCTCACTTGCCTCTAGCGGGAGTCGGGACTACTACGAGCAGTACTTC.

The chain couples TRBV27 to TRBJ2-1; 8 positions match TRBD1. The CDR3 spans 16 residues. Germline V CDR1 and CDR2: MNHEY, SMNVEV (reference sequence). J gave up 2 bases and V 8 bases, and 11 bases lay outside the gene matches. The CDR3: CASGRHGTGTYNEQFF. The CDR3 bases are TGTGCCAGCGGGCGTCACGGGACAGGTACCTACAATGAGCAGTTCTTC.

The V and J genes are TRBV7-8 and TRBJ1-1, with 7 bases that match TRBD1. The germline V gene encodes CDR1 SGHVS and CDR2 FQNEAQ. J lost 5 bases, V lost 4 bases, and 7 bases had no gene match. The CDR3 totals 14 residues. The CDR3 DNA sequence: TGTGCCAGCAGCTCTCTACCAGGGGGTACTGAAGCTTTCTTT. Its protein product is CASSSLPGGTEAFF. The whole variable domain, remainder taken from reference TRBV7-8 and TRBJ1-1, is GAGVSQSPRYKVAKRGQDVALRCDPISGHVSLFWYQQALGQGPEFLTYFQNEAQLDKSGLPSDRFFAERPEGSVSTLKIQRTQQEDSAVYLCASSSLPGGTEAFFGQGTRLTVV.

The chain is built from TRBV2 and TRBJ1-6, with D possibly TRBD1 on 6 matching bases. Between the trimmed V and J ends, which lost 7 bases and 2 bases, there was a span of 12 bases. CDR3 length equals 15 residues. Germline loops: CDR1 SNHLY, CDR2 FYNNEI. CDR3 nucleotide sequence: TGTGCCAGCATGGCGGGGGCAACCTATAATTCACCCCTCCACTTT. Amino acid sequence: CASMAGATYNSPLHF.

The genes are TRBV16 and TRBJ1-1; 7 bases are shared with TRBD1. Trimming removed 4 bases from V and 11 bases from J; junction bases left unmatched: 7. The CDR3 contains 12 residues. The V gene's germline CDR1 is KGHSY and CDR2 FQNENV. The CDR3 is CASSLGQGVAFF. CDR3 bases: TGTGCCAGCAGCCTGGGCCAGGGGGTGGCTTTCTTT.

J is TRBJ1-3 and V is TRBV28; 8 bases align to TRBD1. The germline V gene has CDR1 MDHEN and CDR2 SYDVKM. J gave up 4 bases and V 5 bases, and 7 bases lay outside the gene matches. The CDR3 covers 15 residues. CDR3: CASSLDRAGGNTIYF. The CDR3 DNA reads as TGTGCCAGCAGTCTGGACAGGGCGGGGGGAAACACCATATATTTT.

This clone was counted between two and nine times. The rearrangement uses TRBV7-2 and TRBJ2-1, with TRBD2 matching 7 bases. The CDR3 has 15 amino acids. V dropped 3 bases and J dropped 2; count of bases not matched to a gene: 4. The germline V gene encodes CDR1 SGHTA and CDR2 FQGNSA. CDR3 nucleotides: TGTGCCAGCAGCTTCCGGGACTACACCTACAATGAGCAGTTCTTC. Translated: CASSFRDYTYNEQFF.

This chain uses TRBV7-6 with TRBJ1-2, with D possibly being TRBD1 (6 bases). Germline CDR1 SGHVS, CDR2 FNYEAQ. V lost 5 bases to trimming and J lost 0 bases, with 13 bases between them. The CDR3 consists of 15 residues. In nucleotides, the CDR3 is TGTGCCAGCAGCAGAAGGACAGAACCTAACTATGGCTACACCTTC. It yields the protein CASSRRTEPNYGYTF.

This clone was observed a single time. V is TRBV19 and J is TRBJ1-6; D ambiguous. With 6 bases removed from V and 7 bases from J, the gap between germline ends came to 10 bases. The CDR3 sequence is 13 residues long. Germline values: CDR1 LNHDA, CDR2 SQIVND (reference sequence). The CDR3 sequence is CASRKQLNSPLHF. The CDR3 coding sequence is TGTGCCAGTAGGAAACAGTTAAATTCACCCCTCCACTTT. The variable domain in full, completed from reference TRBV19 and TRBJ1-6, reads DGGITQSPKYLFRKEGQNVTLSCEQNLNHDAMYWYRQDPGQGLRLIYYSQIVNDFQKGDIAEGYSVSREKKESFPLTVTSAQKNPTAFYLCASRKQLNSPLHFGNGTRLTVT.

This chain joins TRBV7-8 and TRBJ2-1; 8 nucleotides line up with TRBD2. Germline lookup yields CDR1 SGHVS and CDR2 FQNEAQ. The V segment lost 1 base and the J segment 9 bases; nucleotides outside the gene matches: 14. The CDR3 runs 17 residues. The CDR3 reads CASSLGLREVGYGEQFF. The CDR3 DNA sequence: TGTGCCAGCAGCTTAGGTTTGCGGGAGGTTGGGTATGGTGAGCAGTTCTTC.

The V call is TRBV28, the J call TRBJ1-2, with TRBD1 matching 12 bases. CDR3 length: 14 amino acids. Unmatched junction bases numbered 9, after V lost 8 bases and J lost 8 bases. Germline V gene sequence: CDR1 MDHEN, CDR2 SYDVKM. CDR3: CASGSPGQGAGYTF. The CDR3 DNA reads as TGTGCCAGCGGCTCCCCGGGACAGGGGGCCGGCTACACCTTC.

This chain connects TRBV10-3 to TRBJ1-4, with 8 bases fitting TRBD1. Trimming took 3 bases from V and 3 from J; bases not matched to a gene: 6. Germline CDR1 ENHRY, CDR2 SYGVKD. CDR3 length equals 16 residues. CDR3 sequence: CAISELGQAANEKLFF. The CDR3 DNA reads as TGTGCCATCAGTGAATTGGGACAGGCCGCTAATGAAAAACTGTTTTTT.

The CDR3 DNA reads TGTGCCAGCAGCCGGGACTATGGCTACACCTTC. It yields the protein CASSRDYGYTF. The chain is built from TRBV2 and TRBJ1-2; D call uncertain. Germline values: CDR1 SNHLY, CDR2 FYNNEI. V was shortened by 6 bases and J by 3 bases, with 5 bases between the two germline ends. The CDR3 totals 11 residues. Variable domain in full (rest from reference TRBV2 and TRBJ1-2): EPEVTQTPSHQVTQMGQEVILRCVPISNHLYFYWYRQILGQKVEFLVSFYNNEISEKSEIFDDQFSVERPDGSNFTLKIRSTKLEDSAMYFCASSRDYGYTFGSGTRLTVV.

The chain recombines TRBV28 with TRBJ1-3; 8 bases line up with TRBD1. V was clipped by 5 bases and J by 5 bases; unmatched bases: 2. The germline CDR1 and CDR2 sequences are MDHEN and SYDVKM. The CDR3 is 13 amino acids. In DNA, the CDR3 is TGTGCCAGCAGTGGACAGGGACGAAACACCATATATTTT. Protein sequence: CASSGQGRNTIYF.

For this clone: A junction boundary mismatches the germline segment, possibly from a read error. V is TRBV6-5 and J is TRBJ2-6; TRBD1 agrees at 7 bases. CDR1 MNHEY and CDR2 SVGAGI come from the germline V gene. CDR3 length: 15 amino acids. CDR3 residues: CASRITGAGANGLTF. CDR3 coding DNA: TGTGCCAGCAGGATCACAGGGGCTGGGGCCAACGGCCTGACTTTC.

This clone has a count of ten or more. CDR3 coding DNA: TGTGCCAGCAGCCAATTCCGGGGGCCCCAGCATTTT. Protein sequence: CASSQFRGPQHF. The chain uses TRBV6-5 and TRBJ1-5; unclear D gene. This CDR3 is 12 amino acids long. V lost 6 bases and J 9 bases, leaving 12 bases between the germline ends. The germline V gene has CDR1 MNHEY and CDR2 SVGAGI.

The DNA of the CDR3 is TGTGCCAGCAGTGAGACAGTGGGGACTGAAGCTTTCTTT. Translation: CASSETVGTEAFF. J is TRBJ1-1 and V is TRBV28; weak D call: TRBD1 (5 bases). Trimming pared 5 bases from V and 5 bases from J, leaving 12 bases between. Looked up from germline, CDR1 is MDHEN and CDR2 is SYDVKM. The length of the CDR3 is 13 residues.